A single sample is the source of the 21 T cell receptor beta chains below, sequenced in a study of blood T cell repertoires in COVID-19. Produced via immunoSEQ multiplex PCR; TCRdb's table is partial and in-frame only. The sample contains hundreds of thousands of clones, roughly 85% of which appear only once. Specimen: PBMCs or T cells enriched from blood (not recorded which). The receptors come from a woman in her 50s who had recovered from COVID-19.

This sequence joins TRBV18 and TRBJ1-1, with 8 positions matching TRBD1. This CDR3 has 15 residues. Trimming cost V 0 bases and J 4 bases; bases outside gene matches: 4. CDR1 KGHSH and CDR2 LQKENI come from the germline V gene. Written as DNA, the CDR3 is TGTGCCAGCTCACCACCGCAGGGGGCGCGCACTGAAGCTTTCTTT. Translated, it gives CASSPPQGARTEAFF.

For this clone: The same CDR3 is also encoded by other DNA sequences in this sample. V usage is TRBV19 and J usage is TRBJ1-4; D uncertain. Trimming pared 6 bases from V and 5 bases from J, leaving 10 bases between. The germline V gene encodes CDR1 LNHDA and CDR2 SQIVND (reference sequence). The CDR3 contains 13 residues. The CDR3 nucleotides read TGTGCCAGTAGGTCGGGGTCAAATGAAAAACTGTTTTTT. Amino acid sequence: CASRSGSNEKLFF. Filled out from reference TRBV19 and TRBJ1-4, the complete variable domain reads DGGITQSPKYLFRKEGQNVTLSCEQNLNHDAMYWYRQDPGQGLRLIYYSQIVNDFQKGDIAEGYSVSREKKESFPLTVTSAQKNPTAFYLCASRSGSNEKLFFGSGTQLSVL.

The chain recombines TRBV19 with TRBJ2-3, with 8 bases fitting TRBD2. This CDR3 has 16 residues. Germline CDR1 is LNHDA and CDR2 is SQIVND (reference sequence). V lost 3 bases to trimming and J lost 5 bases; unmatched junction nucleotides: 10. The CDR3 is CASSIPGGANQDTQYF. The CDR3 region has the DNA TGTGCCAGTAGTATCCCGGGGGGGGCCAATCAAGATACGCAGTATTTT.

CDR3 region: CASSDGGDRPYEQYF. CDR3 in DNA: TGTGCCAGCAGTGACGGAGGGGACAGACCCTACGAGCAGTACTTC. The rearrangement joins TRBV25-1 to TRBJ2-7; weak D call: TRBD1 (7 bases). The V end lost 3 bases, the J end lost 2 bases, and 14 bases lay between the germline ends. Germline CDR1 and CDR2: MGHDK and SYGVNS. CDR3 length: 15 residues.

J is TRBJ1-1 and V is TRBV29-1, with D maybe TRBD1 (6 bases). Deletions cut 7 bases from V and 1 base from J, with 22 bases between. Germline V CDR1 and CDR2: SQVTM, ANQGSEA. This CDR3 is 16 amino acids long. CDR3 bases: TGCAGCGCACCAGGAGCAGGGGTCGTAGGGAACACTGAAGCTTTCTTT. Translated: CSAPGAGVVGNTEAFF. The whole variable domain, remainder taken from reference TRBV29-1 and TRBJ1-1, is SAVISQKPSRDICQRGTSLTIQCQVDSQVTMMFWYRQQPGQSLTLIATANQGSEATYESGFVIDKFPISRPNLTFSTLTVSNMSPEDSSIYLCSAPGAGVVGNTEAFFGQGTRLTVV.

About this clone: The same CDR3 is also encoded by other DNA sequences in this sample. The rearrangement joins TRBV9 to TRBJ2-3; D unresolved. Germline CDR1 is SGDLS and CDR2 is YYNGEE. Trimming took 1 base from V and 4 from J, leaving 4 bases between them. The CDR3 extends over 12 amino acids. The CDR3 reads CASSVSADTQYF. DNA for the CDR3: TGTGCCAGCAGCGTAAGCGCAGATACGCAGTATTTT. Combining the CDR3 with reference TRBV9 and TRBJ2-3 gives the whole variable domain DSGVTQTPKHLITATGQRVTLRCSPRSGDLSVYWYQQSLDQGLQFLIQYYNGEERAKGNILERFSAQQFPDLHSELNLSSLELGDSALYFCASSVSADTQYFGPGTRLTVL.

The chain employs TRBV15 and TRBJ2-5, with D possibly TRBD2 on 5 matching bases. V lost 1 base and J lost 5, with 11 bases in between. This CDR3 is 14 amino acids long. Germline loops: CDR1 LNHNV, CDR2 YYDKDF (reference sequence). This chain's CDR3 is CATSRGGVRETQYF. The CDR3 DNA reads TGTGCCACCAGCAGAGGGGGAGTTCGGGAGACCCAGTACTTC.

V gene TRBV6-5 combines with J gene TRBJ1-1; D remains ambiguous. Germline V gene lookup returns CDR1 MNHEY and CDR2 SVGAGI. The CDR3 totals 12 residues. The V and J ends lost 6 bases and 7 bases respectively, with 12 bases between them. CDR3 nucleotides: TGTGCCAGCAGCCGCCCCGGGTTTGAAGCTTTCTTT. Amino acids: CASSRPGFEAFF.

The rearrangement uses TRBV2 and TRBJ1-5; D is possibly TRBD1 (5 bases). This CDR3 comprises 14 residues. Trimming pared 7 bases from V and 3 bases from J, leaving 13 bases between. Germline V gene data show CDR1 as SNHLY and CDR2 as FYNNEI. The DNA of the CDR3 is TGTGCCAGCAAAACTCAGGGTTTCAATCAGCCCCAGCATTTT. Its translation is CASKTQGFNQPQHF.

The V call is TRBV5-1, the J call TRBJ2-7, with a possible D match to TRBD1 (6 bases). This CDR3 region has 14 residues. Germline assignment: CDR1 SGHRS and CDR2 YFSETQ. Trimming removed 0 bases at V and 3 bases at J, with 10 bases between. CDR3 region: CASSLAQGDYEQYF. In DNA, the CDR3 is TGCGCCAGCAGCTTGGCACAGGGCGACTACGAGCAGTACTTC.

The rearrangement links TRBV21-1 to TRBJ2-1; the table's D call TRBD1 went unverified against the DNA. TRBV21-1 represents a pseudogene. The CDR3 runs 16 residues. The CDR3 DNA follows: TGTGCCAGCAGCAAAGGGAGGACAGAATACCTAGGAGAGCAGTTCTTC. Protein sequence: CASSKGRTEYLGEQFF.

CDR3 bases: TGTGCCAGCACCCTCTGGGGCGGATCACCCCTCCACTTT. The encoded protein is CASTLWGGSPLHF. The chain uses TRBV12-3 or TRBV12-4 and TRBJ1-6; a possible D gene is TRBD1 (5 bases). The CDR3 loop spans 13 amino acids. V was cut by 7 bases and J by 10 bases, with 14 bases left in between.

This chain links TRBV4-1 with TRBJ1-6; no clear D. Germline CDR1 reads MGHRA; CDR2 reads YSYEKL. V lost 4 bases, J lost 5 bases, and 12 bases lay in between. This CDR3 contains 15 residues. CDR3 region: CASSLRANDNSPLHF. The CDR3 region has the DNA TGCGCCAGCAGCCTGAGGGCAAACGATAATTCACCCCTCCACTTT.

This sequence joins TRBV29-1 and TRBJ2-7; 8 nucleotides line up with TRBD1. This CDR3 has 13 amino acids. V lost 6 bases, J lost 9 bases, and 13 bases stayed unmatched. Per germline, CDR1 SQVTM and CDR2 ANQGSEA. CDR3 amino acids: CSVPKPGGKGQYF. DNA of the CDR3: TGCAGCGTCCCGAAGCCAGGGGGCAAAGGGCAGTACTTC.

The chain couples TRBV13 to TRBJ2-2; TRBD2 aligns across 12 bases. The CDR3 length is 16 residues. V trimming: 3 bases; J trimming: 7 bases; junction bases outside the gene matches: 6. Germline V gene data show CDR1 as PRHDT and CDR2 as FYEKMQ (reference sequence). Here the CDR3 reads CASSFLAGGPGGELFF. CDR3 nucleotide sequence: TGTGCCAGCAGCTTCCTAGCGGGAGGGCCTGGCGGGGAGCTGTTTTTT.

The CDR3 coding sequence is TGTGCCAGCAGCTTAGGGCTAGCGGGAGGGCCTACGGTTCGTAAGACCCAGTACTTC. Residues: CASSLGLAGGPTVRKTQYF. The rearrangement uses TRBV11-2 and TRBJ2-5; 12 bases are a match to TRBD2. The trim removed 1 base at V and 6 bases at J, leaving 15 bases unmatched. Germline CDR1 and CDR2: SGHAT and FQNNGV. The CDR3 consists of 19 residues. The full variable domain, with the rest looked up from reference TRBV11-2 and TRBJ2-5, is EAGVAQSPRYKIIEKRQSVAFWCNPISGHATLYWYQQILGQGPKLLIQFQNNGVVDDSQLPKDRFSAERLKGVDSTLKIQPAKLEDSAVYLCASSLGLAGGPTVRKTQYFGPGTRLLVL.

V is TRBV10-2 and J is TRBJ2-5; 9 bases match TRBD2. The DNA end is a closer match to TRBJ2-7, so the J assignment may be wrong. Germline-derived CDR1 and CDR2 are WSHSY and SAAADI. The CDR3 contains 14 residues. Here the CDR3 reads CASRIAGVPHEQYF. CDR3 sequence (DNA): TGCGCCAGCAGAATAGCGGGAGTCCCCCACGAGCAGTACTTC.

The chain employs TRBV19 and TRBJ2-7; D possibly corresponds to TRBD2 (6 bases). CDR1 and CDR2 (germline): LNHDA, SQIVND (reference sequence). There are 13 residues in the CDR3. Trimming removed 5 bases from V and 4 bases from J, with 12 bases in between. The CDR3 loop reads CASSLVEGYEQYF. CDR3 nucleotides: TGTGCCAGTAGTTTAGTGGAGGGGTACGAGCAGTACTTC. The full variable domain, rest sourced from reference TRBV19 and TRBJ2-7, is DGGITQSPKYLFRKEGQNVTLSCEQNLNHDAMYWYRQDPGQGLRLIYYSQIVNDFQKGDIAEGYSVSREKKESFPLTVTSAQKNPTAFYLCASSLVEGYEQYFGPGTRLTVT.

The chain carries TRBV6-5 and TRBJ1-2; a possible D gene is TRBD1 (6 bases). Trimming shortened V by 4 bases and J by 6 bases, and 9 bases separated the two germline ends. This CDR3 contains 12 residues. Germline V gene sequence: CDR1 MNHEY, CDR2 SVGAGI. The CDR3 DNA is TGTGCCAGCAGTTCTTACAGGGATGGCTACACCTTC. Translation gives CASSSYRDGYTF.

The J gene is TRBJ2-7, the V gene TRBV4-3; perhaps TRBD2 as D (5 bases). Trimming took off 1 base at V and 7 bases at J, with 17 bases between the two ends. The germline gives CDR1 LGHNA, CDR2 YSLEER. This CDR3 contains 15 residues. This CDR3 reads CASSQGVGPRREQYF. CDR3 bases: TGCGCCAGCAGCCAAGGGGTCGGCCCCCGGAGGGAGCAGTACTTC.

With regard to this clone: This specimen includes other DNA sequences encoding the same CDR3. The CDR3 is CASSQGQGTNEKLFF. The CDR3 DNA reads TGCGCCAGCAGCCAAGGACAGGGAACTAATGAAAAACTGTTTTTT. V gene TRBV4-3 combines with J gene TRBJ1-4, with 7 bases matching TRBD1. Trimming removed 1 base from V and 1 base from J; junction bases left unmatched: 0. The CDR3 is made up of 15 amino acids. Per germline, CDR1 LGHNA and CDR2 YSLEER.